This entry concerns a single T cell receptor (beta chain). The sample holds many counts of this clonotype. The antigen it recognizes is unknown. Nothing much larger sits one base from this clone, and base qualities are not available. What the time point label conveys for this sample: newly diagnosed GD, antithyroid drugs for less than 3 months. RNA was extracted from PBMCs in TRIzol for both TCR sequencing and RNA sequencing. Graves' disease was diagnosed according to American Thyroid Association guidelines. Recruitment of patients was carried out at an endocrinology department in Xi'an, China. Each patient gave approximately 10 milliliters of peripheral blood, collected in an EDTA anticoagulant tube. Ficoll Paque Plus density gradient separation was used to isolate PBMCs, and no further T cell sorting was done. An Agilent 2100 Bioanalyzer and agarose gel were used to assess RNA quality, and a NanoDrop 2000 was used to measure RNA concentration.

Relative to germline, V is 3 bases shorter and J is 4 bases shorter, with 7 bases between their ends. From cysteine to phenylalanine, the CDR3 is 14 amino acids long. Only the CDR3 DNA stays, 42 bases, in frame from base 1. CDR1 and CDR2 are drawn from the germline V gene: SNHLY, FYNNEI. Library prep was done by multiplex PCR. The sequencer was an Illumina HiSeq 4000. To build TCR beta libraries, CDR3 regions were amplified by Arm-PCR using iRepertoire HTBI primers. PCR products were gel purified before sequencing. As for how the authors treated the data: Across samples, approximately 68 TRBV and 12 to 15 TRBJ segments were identified and used for gene usage analysis of CDR3 amino acid clonotypes. Filtered high-quality paired reads were merged into contigs using COPE and FqMerger. BLAST was used to align contigs to the IMGT TRBV, TRBD and TRBJ reference genes, and CDR3 was defined following IMGT. Clonotypes above 0.1% frequency were classified as highly expanded clones. Shannon entropy served as the measure of repertoire diversity, while the Gini coefficient captured V-J evenness. Public clonotypes were defined as clonotypes shared by more than one individual. TCRdb reworked the public reads: Q25 trimming with fastp, MiXCR clone assembly, productive beta chains retained. All rows with the same CDR3 protein become a single entry with the most common DNA and genes. The V and J calls reflect TCRdb's pipeline rather than the authors' work. Present in this sample are roughly 500,000 distinct CDR3 sequences, about 14% of which were seen just once. Clones ranked in the top ten supply over 7.5% of the sample.

The data were taken from a study of regulatory T cells in long-lasting Graves disease (dated by TCRdb to about 2021). With regard to the full study: In the newly diagnosed Graves' disease group, patients had been taking antithyroid drugs for less than 3 months. Persistent Graves' disease patients were compared with newly diagnosed Graves' disease patients by peripheral blood TCR sequencing and RNA sequencing. The study was conducted in China and was registered as a clinical trial. A total of around 35 samples underwent TCR sequencing, from some 13 patients with persistent Graves' disease and 20 patients with newly diagnosed Graves' disease.

The research as a whole found: Persistent disease showed preferential use of TRBV28, TRBJ1-2 and TRBJ2-5, whereas newly diagnosed disease favored TRBV20-1 and TRBJ2-1. Sequencing and analysis were limited to the TCR beta chain. The study examined only peripheral blood because the primary lesion, thyroid tissue, could not be accessed. Compared with newly diagnosed patients, persistent Graves' disease patients had lower TCR Shannon entropy and fewer highly expanded clones, which suggests clonal expansion. Persistent patients shared more public clonotypes among themselves (around 2,700) than newly diagnosed patients did (more than 950). As a limitation, the authors acknowledged that the small sample size may reduce accuracy.

These data were also reused for a study on T cells in Graves' hyperthyroidism and ophthalmopathy. The second investigation adds: Graves' hyperthyroidism was defined as stable when no progression to ophthalmopathy occurred over 18 months of follow-up. The hyperthyroidism patients were between 18 and 65 years old and newly diagnosed, with a disease duration of less than 2 months. The study excluded patients with uncontrolled infections, other autoimmune diseases, pregnancy or lactation. Diagnoses were based on clinical symptoms, serum thyroxine and TRAb, thyroid ultrasound and orbital computed tomography. The TCR CDR3 was subjected to a first round of RT-PCR using the HTBI primer set and the Qiagen OneStep RT-PCR kit. Blood samples also contained most of the expanded thyroid clonotypes (frequency above 0.001), which suggests that blood repertoires may reflect thyroid immune responses. A model built on a 13 V-J signature distinguished ophthalmopathy from stable hyperthyroidism, reaching around 88% sensitivity and 81.08% specificity in cross-validation and 80%/75% in testing. In validation, the model predicted progression to ophthalmopathy a median of approximately 6.3 months before onset, with about 71% sensitivity and just under 75% specificity. TCR V-J signatures able to tell the groups apart were searched for in a discovery cohort of 95 to 100 patients, of whom 43 had Graves' ophthalmopathy and roughly 57 had stable Graves' hyperthyroidism. Prospective prediction of ophthalmopathy was tested in an independent validation cohort consisting of some 18 hyperthyroidism patients and around 16 patients who later progressed to ophthalmopathy. The 85 to 100 discovery patients were divided at random into training and test sets in a 7:3 ratio. Thyroid tissue and blood T-cell repertoires from six Graves' hyperthyroidism patients were also compared in the study. After blood sampling, hyperthyroidism patients were treated with methimazole at a starting dose of 30 mg daily, and ophthalmopathy patients were treated with high-dose intravenous methylprednisolone. Libraries were constructed in a second round of multiplex PCR, after which size selection and purification were carried out. Libraries were sequenced paired-end with 100 bp reads on an Illumina HiSeq2000. Raw data were processed with SOAPnuke, discarding reads with adapters, uncalled bases, mean Phred below 15, or no exact constant-primer or identifier match. High-quality paired reads were merged using COPE v1.2.5, and each unique nucleotide sequence was defined as a clonotype. MiTCR v1.1 was used to align the clonotypes against IMGT TRBV, TRBD and TRBJ reference segments. Analysis was restricted to V-J combinations with a frequency above 0.0001, which covered 99.2% of repertoires. The TCS score was defined as F50 (clonal expansion) divided by E x V (chaos), with BLOSUM62-based TCRdist calculated between CDR3 peptides within each V-J. Welch's t-statistics and random forest reduced approximately 520 V-J features to about 13, which were used in a naive Bayes classifier (R e1071). Sample size was not statistically predetermined, and investigators were not blinded to group allocation. According to the paper, TCR Vbeta CDR3 sequencing was carried out on approximately 140 peripheral blood samples, which came from fewer than 50 ophthalmopathy, approximately 72 hyperthyroidism and approximately 17 progressor patients.

This receptor was identified in a man under 40 with Graves disease. Donor details come from another sample of the same person, matched by shared clones. The sample was peripheral blood mononuclear cells (PBMCs), taken at new diagnosis, from a patient treated with antithyroid drugs. This sequence uses TRBV2 and TRBJ2-6; no confident D gene assignment can be made. The CDR3 sequence is CASSDLGGANVLTF. The nucleotide sequence reads TGTGCCAGCAGTGATCTTGGAGGGGCCAACGTCCTGACTTTC. The full variable domain, with segments outside the CDR3 supplied by the reference TRBV2 and TRBJ2-6 proteins, appears as EPEVTQTPSHQVTQMGQEVILRCVPISNHLYFYWYRQILGQKVEFLVSFYNNEISEKSEIFDDQFSVERPDGSNFTLKIRSTKLEDSAMYFCASSDLGGANVLTFGAGSRLTVL.